Given below is one T cell receptor beta chain in context. Its matching antigen is unknown. This CDR3 has 14 amino acids. Trimming removed 1 base at V and 2 bases at J, with 9 bases between. Germline CDR1 and CDR2: MDHEN and SYDVKM. Assay: immunoSEQ multiplex PCR; the TCRdb copy retains only in-frame clones and omits some. Of around 1.4 million clones detected, less than 99% appear once; the ten largest clones hold about 0.35%. The data belong to a study of shared clonotypes between healthy human individuals. The wider study: Donor composition was a couple of women and three men, aged 18 to 49.

Findings and caveats of the study: Clonotypes that were shared across a few donors made up 4% to 6% of naive CD4 clonotypes. The rarefaction results pointed to incomplete sorted-subset sequencing despite large depth.

The sequenced material came from naive CD4+ T cells sorted from blood. As to subset: CD45RA+ positively selected. The source of this sequence is a man aged 25-40 years in good health. The gene calls are TRBV28 and TRBJ2-7; D is unclear. The CDR3 DNA follows: TGTGCCAGCAGTTTATATGGCAAGACCTACGAGCAGTACTTC. Its translation is CASSLYGKTYEQYF.